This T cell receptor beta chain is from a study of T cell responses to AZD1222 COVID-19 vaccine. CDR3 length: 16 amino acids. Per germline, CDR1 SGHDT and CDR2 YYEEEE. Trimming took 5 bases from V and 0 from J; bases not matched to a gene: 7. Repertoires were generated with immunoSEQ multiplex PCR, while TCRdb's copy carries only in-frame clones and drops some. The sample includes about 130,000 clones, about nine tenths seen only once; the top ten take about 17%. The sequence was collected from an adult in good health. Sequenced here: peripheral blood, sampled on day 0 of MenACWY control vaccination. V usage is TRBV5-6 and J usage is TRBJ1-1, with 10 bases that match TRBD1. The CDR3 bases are TGTGCCAGCAGTACGGGGACAGGGGCCATGAACACTGAAGCTTTCTTT. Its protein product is CASSTGTGAMNTEAFF.